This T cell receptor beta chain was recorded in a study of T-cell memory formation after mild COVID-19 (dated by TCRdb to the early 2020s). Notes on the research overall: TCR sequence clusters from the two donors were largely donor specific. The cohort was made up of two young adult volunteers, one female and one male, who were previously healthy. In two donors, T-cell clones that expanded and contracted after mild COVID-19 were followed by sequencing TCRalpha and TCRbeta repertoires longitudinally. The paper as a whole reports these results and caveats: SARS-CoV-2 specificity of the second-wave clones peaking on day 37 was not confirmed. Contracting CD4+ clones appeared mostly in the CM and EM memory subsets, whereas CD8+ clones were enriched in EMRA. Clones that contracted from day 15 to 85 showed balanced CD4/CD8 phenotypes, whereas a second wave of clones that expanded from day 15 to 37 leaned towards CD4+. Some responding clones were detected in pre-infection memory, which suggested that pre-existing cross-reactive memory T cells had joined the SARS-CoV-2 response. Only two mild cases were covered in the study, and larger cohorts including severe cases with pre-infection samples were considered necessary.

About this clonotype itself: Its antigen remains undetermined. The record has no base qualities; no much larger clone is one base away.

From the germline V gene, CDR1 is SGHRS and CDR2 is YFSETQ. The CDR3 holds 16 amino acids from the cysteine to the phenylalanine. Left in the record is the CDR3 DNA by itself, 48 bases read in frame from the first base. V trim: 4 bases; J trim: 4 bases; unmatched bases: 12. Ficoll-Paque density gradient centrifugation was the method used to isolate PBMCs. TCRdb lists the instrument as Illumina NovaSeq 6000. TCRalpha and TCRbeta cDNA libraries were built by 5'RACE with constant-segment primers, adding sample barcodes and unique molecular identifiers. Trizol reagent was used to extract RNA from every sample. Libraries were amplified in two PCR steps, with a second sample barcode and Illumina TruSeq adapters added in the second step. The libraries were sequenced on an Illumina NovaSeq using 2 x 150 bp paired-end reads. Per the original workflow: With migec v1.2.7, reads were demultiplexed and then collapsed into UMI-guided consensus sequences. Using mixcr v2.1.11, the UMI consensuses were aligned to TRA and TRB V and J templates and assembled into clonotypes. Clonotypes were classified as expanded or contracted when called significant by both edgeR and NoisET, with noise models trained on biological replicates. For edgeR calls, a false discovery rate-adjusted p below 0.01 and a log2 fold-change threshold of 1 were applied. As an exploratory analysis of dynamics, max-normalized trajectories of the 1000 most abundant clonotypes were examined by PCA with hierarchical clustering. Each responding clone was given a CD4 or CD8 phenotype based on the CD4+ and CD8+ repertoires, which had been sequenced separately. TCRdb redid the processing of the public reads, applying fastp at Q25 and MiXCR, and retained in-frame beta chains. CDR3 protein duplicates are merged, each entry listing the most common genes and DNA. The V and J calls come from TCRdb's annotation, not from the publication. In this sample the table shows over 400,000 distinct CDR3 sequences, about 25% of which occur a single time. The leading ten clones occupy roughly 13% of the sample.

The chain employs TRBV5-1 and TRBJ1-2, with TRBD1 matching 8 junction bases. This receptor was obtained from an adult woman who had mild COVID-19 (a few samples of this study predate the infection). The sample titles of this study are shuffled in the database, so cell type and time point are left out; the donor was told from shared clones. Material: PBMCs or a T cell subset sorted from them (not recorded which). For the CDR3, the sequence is CASSQGQGGLGYGYTF. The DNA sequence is TGCGCCAGCAGCCAAGGACAGGGTGGTCTCGGCTATGGCTACACCTTC.